This T cell receptor beta chain was captured by sequencing in a study of T-cell memory formation after mild COVID-19. Libraries for TCRalpha and TCRbeta carried sample barcodes and unique molecular identifiers via 5'RACE. TCRdb passed the 5' RACE reads through MiXCR, listing each CDR3 protein once. Of around 340,000 distinct CDR3 sequences listed, over 10% were seen once; the top ten hold over 20%. This CDR3 comprises 15 residues. With 4 bases clipped from V and 9 bases from J, the junction kept 8 bases outside the gene matches. Germline V gene lookup returns CDR1 SNHLY and CDR2 FYNNEI. In its sample, this clonotype was seen a few times. The target antigen is unknown. Study-wide results and caveats: Of the contracting clones, CD4+ ones lay mainly in CM and EM, and CD8+ ones in EMRA. Nothing showed for sure that second-wave clones peaking on day 37 were SARS-CoV-2 specific.

The chain has TRBV2 and TRBJ2-1, with 11 bases aligning to TRBD1. The specimen sequenced was PBMCs or a T cell subset sorted from them (not recorded which). The TCR was taken from a man between 18 and 35 years old who had mild COVID-19 (a few samples of this study predate the infection). Cell type and time point are not known. This CDR3 is CASSGDRGSGVEQFF. The DNA of the CDR3 is TGTGCCAGCAGTGGGGACAGGGGGTCAGGGGTTGAGCAGTTCTTC.